This entry lists 7 T cell receptor beta chains sequenced from one sample in a study of regulatory T cells in long-lasting Graves disease. The time point is: persistent/refractory GD, antithyroid drugs over 5 years with positive TRAb. Extracted PBMC RNA gave rise to the TCR library. Arm-PCR with iRepertoire HTBI primers amplified the CDR3 regions for these TCR beta libraries. TCRdb reprocessed the multiplex PCR reads with MiXCR, giving one entry per CDR3 protein. The sample holds around 500,000 distinct CDR3 sequences, about 20% seen once. The sequences come from peripheral blood mononuclear cells (PBMCs), collected when the disease was refractory, from a patient treated with antithyroid drugs. The receptors were gathered from a female donor with Graves disease.

This clonotype was counted only a few times. The V call is TRBV6-1, the J call TRBJ1-2; unclear D gene. This CDR3 is built from 13 residues. V lost 2 bases and J lost 8, with 12 bases in between. Germline V lookup: CDR1 MNHNS, CDR2 SASEGT. CDR3 DNA: TGTGCCAGCAGTGAATCTTTGTATTGGGGCTACACCTTC. As protein: CASSESLYWGYTF.

This clonotype was recorded at least ten times. This chain connects TRBV12-3 or TRBV12-4 to TRBJ1-2; the match to TRBD1 covers 9 bases. This CDR3 contains 14 residues. J gave up 7 bases and V 7 bases, and 10 bases lay outside the gene matches. CDR3 region: CASTIPGTGSGYTF. The DNA for the CDR3 is TGTGCCAGCACTATTCCCGGGACAGGGTCTGGCTACACCTTC.

Ten or more counts support this clonotype. This chain uses TRBV12-3 or TRBV12-4 with TRBJ1-1, with D maybe TRBD1 (5 bases). Trimming stripped 3 bases from V and 6 bases from J, with 8 bases between. The CDR3 runs 12 residues. DNA for the CDR3: TGTGCCAGCAGTTTTCCAGGGCCTGAAGCTTTCTTT. It translates to CASSFPGPEAFF.

This clonotype was recorded only once. V and J are TRBV10-2 and TRBJ2-1, with 11 bases matching TRBD2. The germline CDR1 and CDR2 sequences are WSHSY and SAAADI. The junction had 7 bases not matched to a gene; V was cut back by 2 bases and J by 10 bases. The CDR3 covers 15 residues. CDR3 nucleotide sequence: TGCGCCAGCAGTGAGAATAGCGGGAGGGCCGGGGAGCAGTTCTTC. Translated: CASSENSGRAGEQFF.

The table lists this clonotype with many counts. J is TRBJ1-5 and V is TRBV30; TRBD1 is a possible D gene (5 bases). The CDR3 loop spans 13 amino acids. Trimming took off 2 bases at V and 5 bases at J, with 10 bases between the two ends. Germline assignment: CDR1 GTSNPN and CDR2 SVGIG (reference sequence). The CDR3: CAWSFGGDQPQHF. The CDR3 region has the DNA TGTGCCTGGAGTTTTGGGGGGGATCAGCCCCAGCATTTT. Filled out from reference TRBV30 and TRBJ1-5, the complete variable domain reads SQTIHQWPATLVQPVGSPLSLECTVEGTSNPNLYWYRQAAGRGLQLLFYSVGIGQISSEVPQNLSASRPQDRQFILSSKKLLLSDSGFYLCAWSFGGDQPQHFGDGTRLSIL.

In DNA, the CDR3 is TGCGCCAGCAGCCACTGGGACATCGGGGGGGGAAAACTGTTTTTT. This gives the protein CASSHWDIGGGKLFF. The gene calls are TRBV4-3 and TRBJ1-4, with D tentatively TRBD1 (6 bases). There are 15 residues in the CDR3. Trimming removed 3 bases at V and 10 bases at J, with 18 bases between. CDR1 and CDR2 (germline): LGHNA, YSLEER.

This clonotype appeared many times. V gene TRBV2 combines with J gene TRBJ2-7; possible D gene TRBD1, 5 bases. This CDR3 has 12 residues. Germline values: CDR1 SNHLY, CDR2 FYNNEI. V was clipped by 6 bases and J by 3 bases, with 9 bases between them. This chain's CDR3 is CASRDTVYEQYF. As DNA, the CDR3 is TGTGCCAGCAGGGACACAGTCTACGAGCAGTACTTC.